A selection of T cell receptor beta chains follows, all from one sample in a study of identical twins. TCRdb independently ran MiXCR on the 5' RACE reads; one entry per CDR3 protein. The sample lists about 240,000 distinct CDR3 sequences, more than 9% occurring once. The sequencing sample was made of memory T cells sorted from blood. These receptors all come from a middle-aged man in good health. The CDR3 runs from the conserved cysteine through the conserved F or W. A D gene is named only where the DNA matches it firmly. Clone size is shown for a subset of rows, as once, few, many or a class of expanded clone.

D gene: .; J gene: TRBJ2-1; V gene: TRBV14; clone size: many; CDR3 length: 16; CDR3 DNA: TGTGCCAGCAGCCATTCAGGGTCTGGCTCCTACAATGAGCAGTTCTTC; CDR3 protein: CASSHSGSGSYNEQFF
D gene: TRBD1; J gene: TRBJ2-1; V gene: TRBV29-1; clone size: .; CDR3 length: 13; CDR3 DNA: TGCAGCGTTCTGGACAGGAGGAAGAATGAGCAGTTCTTC; CDR3 protein: CSVLDRRKNEQFF
D gene: .; J gene: TRBJ1-5; V gene: TRBV28; clone size: many; CDR3 length: 15; CDR3 DNA: TGTGCCAGCAGTCAGTTCAAAAGTGGTTATCAGCCCCAGCATTTT; CDR3 protein: CASSQFKSGYQPQHF
D gene: TRBD2; J gene: TRBJ2-1; V gene: TRBV3-1; clone size: .; CDR3 length: 13; CDR3 DNA: TGTGCCAGCAGCCAAGGGTTTGGGGCGGGGGTGGTCTTC; CDR3 protein: CASSQGFGAGVVF
D gene: .; J gene: TRBJ2-2; V gene: TRBV5-1; clone size: .; CDR3 length: 14; CDR3 DNA: TGCGCCAGCAGCCCACCTGGACTCGACGGGGAGCTGTTTTTT; CDR3 protein: CASSPPGLDGELFF
D gene: .; J gene: TRBJ2-6; V gene: TRBV6-5; clone size: .; CDR3 length: 18; CDR3 DNA: TGTGCCAGCAGTTACTCGTGGAGCAGGCACTCTGGGGCCAACGTCCTGACTTTC; CDR3 protein: CASSYSWSRHSGANVLTF
D gene: .; J gene: TRBJ2-3; V gene: TRBV4-1; clone size: .; CDR3 length: 16; CDR3 DNA: TGCGCCAGCAGCCAACGACCGATTCGCAACCTAGATACGCAGTATTTT; CDR3 protein: CASSQRPIRNLDTQYF
D gene: .; J gene: TRBJ2-7; V gene: TRBV20-1; clone size: .; CDR3 length: 14; CDR3 DNA: TGCAGTGCTCGAGGTCAGCACGGGACCTACGAGCAGTACTTC; CDR3 protein: CSARGQHGTYEQYF
D gene: TRBD1; J gene: TRBJ2-5; V gene: TRBV28; clone size: few; CDR3 length: 21; CDR3 DNA: TGTGCCAGCAGTCTTTCGGCCGGGACAGGGTGGATTTTTTTCACCCAAGAGACCCAGTACTTC; CDR3 protein: CASSLSAGTGWIFFTQETQYF
D gene: .; J gene: TRBJ2-1; V gene: TRBV30; clone size: many; CDR3 length: 17; CDR3 DNA: TGTGCCTGGAGTGTCCGGGGCAGGGTGGGAACCTACAATGAGCAGTTCTTC; CDR3 protein: CAWSVRGRVGTYNEQFF
D gene: .; J gene: TRBJ1-5; V gene: TRBV20-1; clone size: few; CDR3 length: 13; CDR3 DNA: TGCAGTGCTAGAGATTCGAAAAATCAGCCCCAGCATTTT; CDR3 protein: CSARDSKNQPQHF
D gene: TRBD1; J gene: TRBJ1-1; V gene: TRBV11-2; clone size: .; CDR3 length: 17; CDR3 DNA: TGTGCCAGCAGCTTAGATGGGGACAGAAGGATGAACACTGAAGCTTTCTTT; CDR3 protein: CASSLDGDRRMNTEAFF
D gene: .; J gene: TRBJ2-3; V gene: TRBV19; clone size: .; CDR3 length: 14; CDR3 DNA: TGTGCCAGTAGTATTGCCCGGGACTCAGATACGCAGTATTTT; CDR3 protein: CASSIARDSDTQYF
D gene: TRBD2; J gene: TRBJ2-7; V gene: TRBV11-2; clone size: .; CDR3 length: 15; CDR3 DNA: TGTGCCAGCAGCTTAGCCGGGAGGCGTAGGTACGAGCAGTACTTC; CDR3 protein: CASSLAGRRRYEQYF
D gene: TRBD1; J gene: TRBJ2-2; V gene: TRBV24-1; clone size: few; CDR3 length: 17; CDR3 DNA: TGTGCCACCAGTGATTCCGACAGGGGAAAGGACACCGGGGAGCTGTTTTTT; CDR3 protein: CATSDSDRGKDTGELFF
D gene: .; J gene: TRBJ2-1; V gene: TRBV20-1; clone size: few; CDR3 length: 11; CDR3 DNA: TGCAGTGCTAGGGACAGCAATGAGCAGTTCTTC; CDR3 protein: CSARDSNEQFF
D gene: .; J gene: TRBJ2-5; V gene: TRBV7-2; clone size: many; CDR3 length: 17; CDR3 DNA: TGTGCCAGCAGCTTAGCGCTATGGGAGGCAGAAGAAGAGACCCAGTACTTC; CDR3 protein: CASSLALWEAEEETQYF
D gene: .; J gene: TRBJ2-2; V gene: TRBV5-5; clone size: many; CDR3 length: 16; CDR3 DNA: TGTGCCAGCAGCTGGGCCCGGGGAAGGGGCACCGGGGAGCTGTTTTTT; CDR3 protein: CASSWARGRGTGELFF
D gene: TRBD2; J gene: TRBJ2-1; V gene: TRBV27; clone size: .; CDR3 length: 15; CDR3 DNA: TGTGCCAGCAGCCTTAGCGGGAGCACCTACAATGAGCAGTTCTTC; CDR3 protein: CASSLSGSTYNEQFF
D gene: TRBD1; J gene: TRBJ1-2; V gene: TRBV12-3/TRBV12-4; clone size: many; CDR3 length: 15; CDR3 DNA: TGTGCCAGCAGACGAGACAGGGCTAAGAGCTATGGCTACACCTTC; CDR3 protein: CASRRDRAKSYGYTF
D gene: .; J gene: TRBJ1-2; V gene: TRBV2; clone size: few; CDR3 length: 10; CDR3 DNA: TGTGCCAGCAGGGACGGCGTGGTGTCCTTC; CDR3 protein: CASRDGVVSF
D gene: .; J gene: TRBJ2-3; V gene: TRBV4-2; clone size: many; CDR3 length: 14; CDR3 DNA: TGTGCCAGCAGTCAACAGGGGAGGACAGATACGCAGTATTTT; CDR3 protein: CASSQQGRTDTQYF
D gene: .; J gene: TRBJ2-3; V gene: TRBV6-2/TRBV6-3; clone size: .; CDR3 length: 14; CDR3 DNA: TGTGCCAGCAGTTACCTCGGCCGCACAGATACGCAGTATTTT; CDR3 protein: CASSYLGRTDTQYF
D gene: TRBD2; J gene: TRBJ2-5; V gene: TRBV5-1; clone size: many; CDR3 length: 16; CDR3 DNA: TGCGCCAGCAGCCGAACTCGGACTAGCGGGGGAGAGACCCAGTACTTC; CDR3 protein: CASSRTRTSGGETQYF
D gene: TRBD1; J gene: TRBJ2-7; V gene: TRBV24-1; clone size: many; CDR3 length: 15; CDR3 DNA: TGTGCCACCAGTGATCCCGGACAGGGGGCCTACGAGCAGTACTTC; CDR3 protein: CATSDPGQGAYEQYF
D gene: .; J gene: TRBJ2-2; V gene: TRBV6-1; clone size: few; CDR3 length: 13; CDR3 DNA: TGTGCCACCGGCCCAGCCAACACCGGGGAGCTGTTTTTT; CDR3 protein: CATGPANTGELFF
D gene: .; J gene: TRBJ1-1; V gene: TRBV5-4; clone size: many; CDR3 length: 14; CDR3 DNA: TGTGCCAGCAGCGATAAGGGTGGGGCCACTGAAGCTTTCTTT; CDR3 protein: CASSDKGGATEAFF
D gene: .; J gene: TRBJ2-1; V gene: TRBV7-2; clone size: many; CDR3 length: 16; CDR3 DNA: TGTGCCAGCAGCACCGGTGGTAGCGGTTACTACAATGAGCAGTTCTTC; CDR3 protein: CASSTGGSGYYNEQFF
D gene: TRBD2; J gene: TRBJ2-1; V gene: TRBV6-2/TRBV6-3; clone size: many; CDR3 length: 15; CDR3 DNA: TGTGCCAGCAGTCGCGAGCGGGGCACCTACAATGAGCAGTTCTTC; CDR3 protein: CASSRERGTYNEQFF
D gene: .; J gene: TRBJ2-5; V gene: TRBV13; clone size: few; CDR3 length: 14; CDR3 DNA: TGTGCCAGCAGTCACCGGGACTTACAAGAGACCCAGTACTTC; CDR3 protein: CASSHRDLQETQYF
D gene: .; J gene: TRBJ1-1; V gene: TRBV20-1; clone size: many; CDR3 length: 12; CDR3 DNA: TGCAGTGCTAGACAGGGGAACACTGAAGCTTTCTTT; CDR3 protein: CSARQGNTEAFF
D gene: TRBD2; J gene: TRBJ2-1; V gene: TRBV10-3; clone size: many; CDR3 length: 16; CDR3 DNA: TGTGCCATCAGTGAGGTGACTAGCGGGACCTACAATGAGCAGTTCTTC; CDR3 protein: CAISEVTSGTYNEQFF
D gene: TRBD1; J gene: TRBJ1-5; V gene: TRBV7-8; clone size: many; CDR3 length: 17; CDR3 DNA: TGTGCCAGCAGCCACCACGGACAGGGGGCTAGCAATCAGCCCCAGCATTTT; CDR3 protein: CASSHHGQGASNQPQHF
D gene: TRBD2; J gene: TRBJ2-1; V gene: TRBV4-3; clone size: .; CDR3 length: 15; CDR3 DNA: TGCGCCAGCAGCCAGGGGACTAGTCCCTACAATGAGCAGTTCTTC; CDR3 protein: CASSQGTSPYNEQFF
D gene: TRBD1; J gene: TRBJ1-1; V gene: TRBV24-1; clone size: .; CDR3 length: 16; CDR3 DNA: TGTGCCACCAGTGACACGGGACAGGGGGCTGACACTGAAGCTTTCTTT; CDR3 protein: CATSDTGQGADTEAFF
D gene: .; J gene: TRBJ1-5; V gene: TRBV2; clone size: few; CDR3 length: 13; CDR3 DNA: TGTGCCAGCAGTGCAGATGGTTTGAGGCCCCAGCATTTT; CDR3 protein: CASSADGLRPQHF
D gene: .; J gene: TRBJ2-2; V gene: TRBV20-1; clone size: .; CDR3 length: 15; CDR3 DNA: TGCAGTGCTAGAGGTGGCCTGGCCAACACCGGGGAGCTGTTTTTT; CDR3 protein: CSARGGLANTGELFF
D gene: TRBD2; J gene: TRBJ2-3; V gene: TRBV19; clone size: many; CDR3 length: 16; CDR3 DNA: TGTGCCAGTACAAAGGGACTAGCGGGAGCGCCCCAAACGCAGTATTTT; CDR3 protein: CASTKGLAGAPQTQYF
D gene: .; J gene: TRBJ2-2; V gene: TRBV12-3/TRBV12-4; clone size: many; CDR3 length: 15; CDR3 DNA: TGTGCCAGCAGTTTAGGAGGGTTCCCAACCGGGGAGCTGTTTTTT; CDR3 protein: CASSLGGFPTGELFF